This record looks at one T cell receptor beta chain sequence and its context. Its antigen is undetermined. TCRdb keeps only in-frame clones here, not all; method: immunoSEQ multiplex PCR. The sample yields millions of clones, about 92% seen once. The germline V gene has CDR1 MNHNY and CDR2 SVGAGI (reference sequence). The CDR3 is made up of 15 amino acids. V lost 4 bases and J 0 bases, leaving 10 bases between the germline ends. The data stem from a study of shared clonotypes between healthy human individuals. Study-level information: Each donor had three CD4 naive, three CD4 memory, two CD8 naive and one CD8 memory plate. Study-level findings and limits: Only blood samples were collected, and tissue repertoires likely differ.

The donor population consisted of healthy HIV-negative adults with no recent acute infections or vaccinations. CD45RA-negative memory and CD45RA+ naive subsets were split from the CD4+ cells. The chain has TRBV6-6 and TRBJ1-3; D remains unclear. This TCR came from a man aged 18 to 30 in good health. Input material: naive CD4+ T cells sorted from blood. As for subset: CD45RA+ positively selected. CDR3: CASSFGRSSGNTIYF. The CDR3 nucleotides read TGTGCCAGCAGTTTCGGTCGCTCCTCTGGAAACACCATATATTTT.